These T cell receptor beta chains were read from a single sample in a study of response to subunit inactivated influenza vaccine. TCRdb processed the RT-PCR reads anew with MiXCR; each CDR3 protein has one entry. The table has approximately 700,000 distinct CDR3 sequences, about a sixth seen once. The source was PBMCs from blood, collected 12 days after vaccination. The receptors were sampled from a man in his fifties who received an inactivated influenza vaccine. Each CDR3 is given with its conserved first and last residue. A D gene is named only where the DNA matches it firmly. A row's size may be missing; if present it is once, few, many or a size class.

clone size,V gene,D gene,J gene,CDR3 protein,CDR3 DNA
few,TRBV18,NA,TRBJ2-3,CASSPQVGAVDTQYF,TGTGCCAGCTCACCACAGGTGGGGGCGGTCGATACGCAGTATTTT
few,TRBV25-1,NA,TRBJ2-5,CASRRGRQETQYF,TGTGCCAGCAGGAGAGGGCGGCAAGAGACCCAGTACTTC
NA,TRBV28,NA,TRBJ1-2,CASITSGAGAPNGYTF,TGTGCCAGCATCACCTCCGGGGCGGGGGCGCCAAATGGCTACACCTTC
few,TRBV7-9,NA,TRBJ1-1,CASSPPISVEGDTEAFF,TGTGCCAGCAGCCCACCAATCTCTGTGGAGGGTGACACTGAAGCTTTCTTT
few,TRBV19,NA,TRBJ1-2,CASSVGRKEPTGGYTF,TGTGCCAGTAGTGTCGGACGGAAAGAACCTACAGGAGGCTACACCTTC
NA,TRBV7-8,NA,TRBJ1-5,CASSAATSHQHF,TGTGCCAGCAGCGCTGCCACTTCTCACCAGCATTTT
many,TRBV7-2,NA,TRBJ2-7,CASSLAGDTYEQYF,TGTGCCAGCAGCTTAGCGGGGGACACCTACGAGCAGTACTTC
few,TRBV7-2,NA,TRBJ1-6,CASRLRDTLAGSPLHF,TGTGCCAGCAGACTCCGGGACACCCTGGCAGGTTCACCCCTCCACTTT
few,TRBV6-1,NA,TRBJ1-1,CASSPSWGEGTEAFF,TGTGCCAGCAGCCCCTCGTGGGGGGAAGGCACTGAAGCTTTCTTT
once,TRBV6-2/TRBV6-3,NA,TRBJ2-1,CASRPTTGTEQFF,TGTGCCAGCAGACCGACAACAGGGACTGAGCAGTTCTTC
NA,TRBV7-2,NA,TRBJ1-1,CASSSSWGAGGTEAFF,TGTGCCAGCAGCTCCTCGTGGGGGGCGGGGGGCACTGAAGCTTTCTTT
NA,TRBV7-9,NA,TRBJ1-1,CASSLSETEGGEAFF,TGTGCCAGCAGCTTATCCGAGACAGAAGGCGGTGAAGCTTTCTTT
few,TRBV10-3,TRBD1,TRBJ2-1,CAISDPQGVRYNEQFF,TGTGCCATCAGTGACCCGCAGGGGGTACGCTACAATGAGCAGTTCTTC
NA,TRBV4-3,TRBD1,TRBJ2-1,CASSQSGGGYEQFF,TGCGCCAGCAGCCAATCAGGGGGTGGGTATGAGCAGTTCTTC
NA,TRBV28,TRBD2,TRBJ2-7,CASSLPEGLAGGTYEQYF,TGTGCCAGCAGTTTACCGGAGGGACTAGCGGGGGGCACCTACGAGCAGTACTTC
few,TRBV5-1,NA,TRBJ2-7,CASSKRQHYEQYF,TGCGCCAGCAGCAAAAGACAGCACTACGAGCAGTACTTC
NA,TRBV7-2,NA,TRBJ2-1,CASSQQSKGYEQFF,TGTGCCAGCAGTCAACAATCAAAGGGTTATGAGCAGTTCTTC
NA,TRBV5-1,TRBD2,TRBJ2-7,CASSPSGRGTNEQYF,TGCGCCAGCAGCCCTAGCGGGAGGGGTACGAACGAGCAGTACTTC
NA,TRBV15,NA,TRBJ2-7,CATSRDVGGEQYF,TGTGCCACCAGCAGAGATGTCGGGGGCGAGCAGTACTTC
few,TRBV6-2/TRBV6-3,TRBD1,TRBJ2-7,CASRNRQGSYEQYF,TGTGCCAGCAGGAACCGACAGGGATCCTACGAGCAGTACTTC
NA,TRBV29-1,TRBD1,TRBJ2-1,CSVDRGMNEQFF,TGCAGCGTGGACAGGGGAATGAATGAGCAGTTCTTC
NA,TRBV20-1,NA,TRBJ2-5,CSAENPGPGMETQYF,TGCAGTGCTGAAAACCCGGGACCGGGGATGGAGACCCAGTACTTC
many,TRBV4-2,NA,TRBJ2-2,CASSQDRTAGELFF,TGTGCCAGCAGCCAAGATAGGACAGCCGGGGAGCTGTTTTTT